This T cell receptor (beta chain) derives from a study of OX40 agonist ivuxolimab in advanced cancers. This CDR3 has 20 residues. Germline CDR1 and CDR2: SNHLY and FYNNEI. Losses at the gene ends were 4 bases for V and 0 bases for J; bases not matched to a gene: 14. Worth noting for this clone: Its antigen is undetermined.

Study outcomes and limitations: Clonal expansion by week 6 occurred in CD4+ and CD8+ blood T cells (at 0.1 to 3.0 mg/kg).

Blood specimens came from baseline, cycle 4 day 1, and cycle 7 day 1. This table comes from immunoSEQ multiplex PCR, and its TCRdb copy is limited to in-frame clones, with some not included. The sample has under 70,000 clones, 70% to 90% seen once. The chain combines TRBV2 with TRBJ1-5, with TRBD1 matching over 11 bases. This TCR derives from an adult with an advanced solid tumor such as melanoma, head and neck, liver or kidney cancer. The input for sequencing was CD4+ or CD8+ T cells sorted from blood, taken in a trial of the OX40 agonist ivuxolimab. CDR3 loop: CASSGPPRTGGLYSNQPQHF. DNA for the CDR3: TGTGCCAGCAGTGGCCCCCCCAGGACAGGGGGCCTTTATAGCAATCAGCCCCAGCATTTT.